Listed below are T cell receptor beta chains from one sample, sequenced in a study of beta chain features in type 1 diabetes. Produced via immunoSEQ multiplex PCR; TCRdb's table is partial and in-frame only. The sample includes around 160,000 clones, 40% to 60% of them seen just once. The sequenced sample was Tregs from blood. The source is a man younger than 35 in good health. Each CDR3 is given with its conserved first and last residue. A D gene is named only where the DNA matches it firmly. Expanded clones get a size class; other rows say once, few or many, or leave the size out.

d_call	clone_size	v_call	j_call	cdr3_nt	cdr3_aa
.	few	TRBV5-1	TRBJ2-7	TGCGCCAGCAGGTGGGCAGCTTACACCTACGAGCAGTACTTC	CASRWAAYTYEQYF
.	.	TRBV19	TRBJ2-2	TGTGCCAGTAGTTTTAGACAGTCGAACACCGGGGAGCTGTTTTTT	CASSFRQSNTGELFF
.	.	TRBV7-9	TRBJ2-1	TGTGCCAGCAGCTTTCGAGGCTACAATGAGCAGTTCTTC	CASSFRGYNEQFF
TRBD1	few	TRBV4-3	TRBJ2-1	TGCGCCAGCAGCCAAGATATGGGACAGTTCTACAATGAGCAGTTCTTC	CASSQDMGQFYNEQFF
TRBD1	once	TRBV6-6	TRBJ1-5	TGTGCCAGCAGCCCCGGACAGGGGGTTAGTCAGCCCCAGCATTTT	CASSPGQGVSQPQHF
.	.	TRBV7-2	TRBJ2-7	TGTGCCAGCAGCTTAGAGGGCGGGGTAAGAAAGAAGCAGTACTTC	CASSLEGGVRKKQYF
.	few	TRBV5-1	TRBJ1-5	TGCGCCAGCAGCTTGGGGAGTAATAGCAATCAGCCCCAGCATTTT	CASSLGSNSNQPQHF
.	.	TRBV5-1	TRBJ2-1	TGCGCCAGCAGCTTGGCTGTCAGAAATGAGCAGTTCTTC	CASSLAVRNEQFF
.	.	TRBV30	TRBJ1-2	TGTGCCTGGAGTCGGGGGTGGGTCTATGGCTACACCTTC	CAWSRGWVYGYTF
TRBD1	.	TRBV18	TRBJ1-1	TGTGCCAGCTCACCGATCCACTTACAGGGGGTGGGCACTGAAGCTTTCTTT	CASSPIHLQGVGTEAFF
TRBD2	.	TRBV6-6	TRBJ2-1	TGTGCCAGTAGCGGGGCGTACAATGAGCAGTTCTTC	CASSGAYNEQFF
.	.	TRBV10-3	TRBJ1-2	TGTGCCACCAAAACAGGGAATGATGGCTACACCTTC	CATKTGNDGYTF
.	few	TRBV27	TRBJ2-6	TGTGCCAGCACAGGGTACAGCTCTGGGGCCAACGTCCTGACTTTC	CASTGYSSGANVLTF
TRBD2	few	TRBV30	TRBJ2-1	TGTGCCTGGAGACCCGCTCGGCGGGAGTGGATCCGGCAGTTCTTC	CAWRPARREWIRQFF
TRBD2	.	TRBV30	TRBJ2-7	TGTGCCTGGACCGTGGGAGGGTTCGACGAGCAGTACTTC	CAWTVGGFDEQYF
TRBD1	few	TRBV18	TRBJ1-1	TGTGCCAGCTCACCATTTGCCTGGACAGGGGCTAGAAGGGGTGAAGCTTTCTTT	CASSPFAWTGARRGEAFF
.	.	TRBV7-2	TRBJ2-7	TGTGCCAGCAGCTTAGGGGCAACAGGTTTCTACGAGCAGTACTTC	CASSLGATGFYEQYF
.	.	TRBV2	TRBJ2-3	TGTGCCAGCAGTGACGGGACAAGAAGCACAGATACGCAGTATTTT	CASSDGTRSTDTQYF
TRBD1	few	TRBV7-8	TRBJ1-2	TGTGCCAGCAGCTTAGGGGGACAGGGGGCCGCCTATGGCTACACCTTC	CASSLGGQGAAYGYTF
.	.	TRBV10-3	TRBJ2-3	TGTGCCATCAAACAGGGAACCACAGATACGCAGTATTTT	CAIKQGTTDTQYF
.	.	TRBV7-9	TRBJ1-2	TGTGCCAGCAGCTTCTCGGGGGGGCTGGTGGATGGCTACACCTTC	CASSFSGGLVDGYTF
.	few	TRBV4-2	TRBJ2-1	TGTGCCAGCAGCCAAGCGTGGGGGCCCCGGGCTAATGAGCAGTTCTTC	CASSQAWGPRANEQFF
TRBD2	.	TRBV15	TRBJ2-2	TGTGCCACCAGCAGAGGGAAAGCGGGAGGGAACACCGGGGAGCTGTTTTTT	CATSRGKAGGNTGELFF
.	.	TRBV9	TRBJ2-3	TGTGCCAGCAGCACCAGACACGGTTCAACAGATACGCAGTATTTT	CASSTRHGSTDTQYF
.	.	TRBV7-3	TRBJ1-2	TGTGCCAGCAGCGTTACGGCAGGGAATGGCTACACCTTC	CASSVTAGNGYTF
TRBD2	few	TRBV20-1	TRBJ2-3	TGCAGTGCTACGGGACTAGGCGCGCAGTATTTT	CSATGLGAQYF
TRBD2	few	TRBV6-1	TRBJ2-7	TGTGCCAGCAGTGCTATAGCGGGGGGCCCTCCTTACGAGCAGTACTTC	CASSAIAGGPPYEQYF
TRBD2	.	TRBV18	TRBJ2-5	TGTGCCAGCTCACCGGGAGCCACTAGCGGGAAAGAGACCCAGTACTTC	CASSPGATSGKETQYF
TRBD1	.	TRBV18	TRBJ2-2	TGTGCCAGCTCACCCATGCAGGACAGGGGGCACACCGGGGAGCTGTTTTTT	CASSPMQDRGHTGELFF
TRBD2	.	TRBV5-4	TRBJ2-1	TGTGCCAGCAGCTTGGGGACTAGCGGGAGTTGGGTATCCTACAATGAGCAGTTCTTC	CASSLGTSGSWVSYNEQFF
.	.	TRBV29-1	TRBJ2-1	TGCAGCGTTGAGGAGGGAAATGAGCAGTTCTTC	CSVEEGNEQFF
.	once	TRBV2	TRBJ1-5	TGTGCCAGCAGGGGCGGGGGTCGCCAGCCCCAGCATTTT	CASRGGGRQPQHF
.	.	TRBV15	TRBJ1-3	TGTGCCACCAGCAGAGACACGCCAGGGGCTGGAAACACCATATATTTT	CATSRDTPGAGNTIYF
TRBD2	few	TRBV19	TRBJ2-2	TGTGCCAGTAGTATGGGGGTAGCGGGGACCGGGGAGCTGTTTTTT	CASSMGVAGTGELFF
TRBD1	.	TRBV7-9	TRBJ2-3	TGTGCCACCAAGCCCGCTTCAGGGGGCTTAAGGGGTACGCAGTATTTT	CATKPASGGLRGTQYF
.	.	TRBV7-8	TRBJ2-3	TGTGCCAGCAGCTTACTGCGGGGCACAGATACGCAGTATTTT	CASSLLRGTDTQYF
TRBD2	.	TRBV6-5	TRBJ2-7	TGTGCCACCACAAGGCGGGCGGGAGGCCACGAGCAGTACTTC	CATTRRAGGHEQYF
.	.	TRBV7-3	TRBJ1-1	TGTGCCAGCAGCCTCCAGGGGAACACTGAAGCTTTCTTT	CASSLQGNTEAFF
TRBD1	.	TRBV4-2	TRBJ2-5	TGTGCCAGCAGCCAAGGTAGACAGGGCCAAGAGACCCAGTACTTC	CASSQGRQGQETQYF
TRBD2	.	TRBV7-9	TRBJ2-5	TGTGCCAGCAGCTTAAGGGCTAGCGGGCATCGGGCGGAGACCCAGTACTTC	CASSLRASGHRAETQYF
.	.	TRBV9	TRBJ2-7	TGTGCCAGCAGCCCCCGCGCGAACTCCTACGAGCAGTACTTC	CASSPRANSYEQYF
TRBD2	.	TRBV19	TRBJ2-7	TGTGCCAGTAGTACGACCGGGACTACTTACGAGCAGTACTTC	CASSTTGTTYEQYF
TRBD1	.	TRBV4-1	TRBJ1-4	TGCGCCAGCAGCGCAGACAGGGGTCGGTTGGAAAAACTGTTTTTT	CASSADRGRLEKLFF
.	.	TRBV7-6	TRBJ2-1	TGTGCCAGCAGCCGCCGTCGTAGAAGCTCCTACAATGAGCAGTTCTTC	CASSRRRRSSYNEQFF
.	few	TRBV23-1	TRBJ1-2	TGCGCCAGCAGAACAGTCGGGAGAGACTATGGCTACACCTTC	CASRTVGRDYGYTF
.	.	TRBV28	TRBJ1-5	TGTGCCAGCAGTTGGATCCGACAGATAAGCAATCAGCCCCAGCATTTT	CASSWIRQISNQPQHF
.	.	TRBV2	TRBJ1-5	TGTGCCAGCAGAGAGGACAGAACTAGCAATCAGCCCCAGCATTTT	CASREDRTSNQPQHF
.	.	TRBV2	TRBJ2-7	TGTGCCAGCAGTGGGGCAGCAGGGACACGAACCTACGAGCAGTACTTC	CASSGAAGTRTYEQYF
TRBD1	.	TRBV11-2	TRBJ2-2	TGTGCCAGCAGATCCGGGACAGCCGGCTTTCGGGAGCTGTTTTTT	CASRSGTAGFRELFF
.	.	TRBV4-3	TRBJ2-1	TGCGCCAGCAGCCAAGATCTCCTAGCGCGATACAATGAGCAGTTCTTC	CASSQDLLARYNEQFF
.	.	TRBV6-5	TRBJ2-7	TGTGCCAGCAGTTACACAGGGAGTGGCTACGAGCAGTACTTC	CASSYTGSGYEQYF
.	.	TRBV28	TRBJ2-3	TGTGCCAGCAGCCCCTGGCGGGGAAGGGGCACAGATACGCAGTATTTT	CASSPWRGRGTDTQYF
.	once	TRBV7-2	TRBJ1-2	TGTGCCAGCAGCTTACAGGTCTCGCATGGCTACACCTTC	CASSLQVSHGYTF
.	few	TRBV18	TRBJ2-1	TGTGCCAGCTCACGACTTCGAGCTGCGGAGCAGTTCTTC	CASSRLRAAEQFF
TRBD1	few	TRBV10-3	TRBJ2-1	TGTGCCATCAGTGAGCCGGGACAGGGGACCTACAATGAGCAGTTCTTC	CAISEPGQGTYNEQFF